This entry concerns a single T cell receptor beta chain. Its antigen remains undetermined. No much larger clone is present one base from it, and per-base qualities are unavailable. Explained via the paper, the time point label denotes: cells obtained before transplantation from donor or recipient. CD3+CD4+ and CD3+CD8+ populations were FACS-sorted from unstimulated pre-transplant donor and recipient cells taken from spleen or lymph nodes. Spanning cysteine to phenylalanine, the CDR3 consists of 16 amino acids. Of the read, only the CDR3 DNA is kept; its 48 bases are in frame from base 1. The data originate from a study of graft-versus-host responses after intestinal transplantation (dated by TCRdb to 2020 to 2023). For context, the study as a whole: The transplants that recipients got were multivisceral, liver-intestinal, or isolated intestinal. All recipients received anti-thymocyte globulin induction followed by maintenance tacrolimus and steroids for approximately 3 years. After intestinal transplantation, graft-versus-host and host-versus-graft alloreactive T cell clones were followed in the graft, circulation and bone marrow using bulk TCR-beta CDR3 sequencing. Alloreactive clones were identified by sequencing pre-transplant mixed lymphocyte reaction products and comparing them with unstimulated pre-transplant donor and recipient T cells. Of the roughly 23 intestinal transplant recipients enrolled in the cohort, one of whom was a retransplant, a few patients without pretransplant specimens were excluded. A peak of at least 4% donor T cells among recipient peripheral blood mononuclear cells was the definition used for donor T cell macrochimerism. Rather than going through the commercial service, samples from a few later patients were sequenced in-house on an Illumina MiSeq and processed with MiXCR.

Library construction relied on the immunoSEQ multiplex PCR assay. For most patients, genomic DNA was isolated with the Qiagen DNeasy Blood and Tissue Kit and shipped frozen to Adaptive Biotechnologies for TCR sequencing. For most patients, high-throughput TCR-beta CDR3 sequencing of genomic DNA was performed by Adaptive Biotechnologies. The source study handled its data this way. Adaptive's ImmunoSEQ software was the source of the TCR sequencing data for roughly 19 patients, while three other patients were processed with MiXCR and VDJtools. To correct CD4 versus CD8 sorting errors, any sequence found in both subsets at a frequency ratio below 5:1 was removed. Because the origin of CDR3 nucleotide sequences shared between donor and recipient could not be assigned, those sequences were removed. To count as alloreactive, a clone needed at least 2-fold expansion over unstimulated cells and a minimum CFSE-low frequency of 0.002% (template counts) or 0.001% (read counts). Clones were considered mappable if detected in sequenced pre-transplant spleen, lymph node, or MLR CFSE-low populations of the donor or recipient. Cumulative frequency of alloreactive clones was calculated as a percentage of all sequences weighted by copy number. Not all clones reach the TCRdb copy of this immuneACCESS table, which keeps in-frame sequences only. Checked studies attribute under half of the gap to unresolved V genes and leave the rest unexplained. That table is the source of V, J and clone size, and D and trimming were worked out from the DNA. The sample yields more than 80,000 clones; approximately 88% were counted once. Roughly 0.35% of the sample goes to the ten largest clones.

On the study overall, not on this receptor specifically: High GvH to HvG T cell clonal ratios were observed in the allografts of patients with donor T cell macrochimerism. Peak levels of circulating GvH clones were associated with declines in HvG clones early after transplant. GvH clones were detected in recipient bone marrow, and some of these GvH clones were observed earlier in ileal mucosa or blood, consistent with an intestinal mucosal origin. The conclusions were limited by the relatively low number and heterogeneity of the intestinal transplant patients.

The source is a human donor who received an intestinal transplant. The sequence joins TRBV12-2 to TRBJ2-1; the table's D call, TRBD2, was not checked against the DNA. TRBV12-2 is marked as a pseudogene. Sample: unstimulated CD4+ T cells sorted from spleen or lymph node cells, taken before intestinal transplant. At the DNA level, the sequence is TGTGCAAGTCGTGGGACTAGCGATATACGCTACAATGAGCAGTTCTTC. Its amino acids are CASRGTSDIRYNEQFF.